This record covers a single TCR beta chain. This specimen comes from a study of blood T cell repertoires in COVID-19. Germline V gives CDR1 SGHTA, CDR2 FQGNSA. V lost 3 bases and J lost 9; bases outside the gene matches: 6. This CDR3 is 16 amino acids long. Sequenced by immunoSEQ multiplex PCR; TCRdb stores in-frame clones only, minus some. The sample holds around 310,000 clones, around 89% seen once. This chain connects TRBV7-2 to TRBJ2-1, with 15 bases aligning to TRBD2. Sequencing used peripheral blood. The clonotype was recovered from a woman in her forties with COVID-19, enrolled during active disease. The CDR3 loop reads CASSFGLAGGVGEQFF. The CDR3 DNA is TGTGCCAGCAGCTTTGGACTAGCGGGAGGGGTCGGTGAGCAGTTCTTC.